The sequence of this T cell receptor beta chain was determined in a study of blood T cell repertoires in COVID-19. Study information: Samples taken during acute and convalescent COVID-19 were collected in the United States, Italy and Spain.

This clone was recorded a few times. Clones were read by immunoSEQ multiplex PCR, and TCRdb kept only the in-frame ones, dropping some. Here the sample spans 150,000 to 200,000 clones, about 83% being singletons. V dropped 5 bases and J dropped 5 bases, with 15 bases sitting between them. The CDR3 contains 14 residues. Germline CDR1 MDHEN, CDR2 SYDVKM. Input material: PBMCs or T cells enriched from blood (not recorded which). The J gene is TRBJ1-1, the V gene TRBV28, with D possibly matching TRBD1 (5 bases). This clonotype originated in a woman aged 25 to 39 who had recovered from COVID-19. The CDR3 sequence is CASSPQNRGTEAFF. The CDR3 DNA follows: TGTGCCAGCAGTCCCCAAAATAGGGGAACTGAAGCTTTCTTT.